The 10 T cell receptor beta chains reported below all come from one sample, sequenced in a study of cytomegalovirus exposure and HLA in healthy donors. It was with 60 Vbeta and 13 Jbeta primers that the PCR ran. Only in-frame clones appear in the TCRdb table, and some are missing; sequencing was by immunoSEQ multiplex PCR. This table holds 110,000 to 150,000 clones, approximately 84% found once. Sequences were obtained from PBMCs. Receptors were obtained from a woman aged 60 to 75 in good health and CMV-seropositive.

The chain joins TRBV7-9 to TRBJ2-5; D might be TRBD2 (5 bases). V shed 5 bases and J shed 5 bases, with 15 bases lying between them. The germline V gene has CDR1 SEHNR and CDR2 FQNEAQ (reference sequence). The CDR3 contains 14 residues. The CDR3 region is CASSRERHRETQYF. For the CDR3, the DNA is TGTGCCAGCAGCCGCGAGCGGCATAGGGAGACCCAGTACTTC.

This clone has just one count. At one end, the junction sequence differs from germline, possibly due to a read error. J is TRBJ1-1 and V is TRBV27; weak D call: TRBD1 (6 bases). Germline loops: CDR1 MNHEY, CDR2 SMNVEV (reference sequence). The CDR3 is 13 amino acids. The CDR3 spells CASSVSRGARAFF. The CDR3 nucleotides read TGTGCCAGCAGTGTATCTCGGGGGGCGCGAGCTTTCTTT.

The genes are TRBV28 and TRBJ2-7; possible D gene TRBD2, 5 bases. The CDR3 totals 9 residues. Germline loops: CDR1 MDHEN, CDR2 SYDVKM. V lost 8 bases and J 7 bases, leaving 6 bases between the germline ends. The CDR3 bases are TGTGCCAGCTCGGGGGAGCAGTACTTC. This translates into CASSGEQYF.

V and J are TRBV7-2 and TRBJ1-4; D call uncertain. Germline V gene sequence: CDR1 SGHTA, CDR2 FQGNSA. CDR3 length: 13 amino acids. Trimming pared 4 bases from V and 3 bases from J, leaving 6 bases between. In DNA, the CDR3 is TGTGCCAGCAGCTCGGGATCTAATGAAAAACTGTTTTTT. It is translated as CASSSGSNEKLFF.

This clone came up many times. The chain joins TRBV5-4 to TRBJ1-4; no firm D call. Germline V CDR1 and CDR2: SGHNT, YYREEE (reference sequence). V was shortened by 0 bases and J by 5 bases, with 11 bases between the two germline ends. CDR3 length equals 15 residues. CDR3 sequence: CASSLGRRGNEKLFF. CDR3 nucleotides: TGTGCCAGCAGCTTGGGTCGGCGGGGAAATGAAAAACTGTTTTTT. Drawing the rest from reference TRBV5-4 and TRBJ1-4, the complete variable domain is ETGVTQSPTHLIKTRGQQVTLRCSSQSGHNTVSWYQQALGQGPQFIFQYYREEENGRGNFPPRFSGLQFPNYSSELNVNALELDDSALYLCASSLGRRGNEKLFFGSGTQLSVL.

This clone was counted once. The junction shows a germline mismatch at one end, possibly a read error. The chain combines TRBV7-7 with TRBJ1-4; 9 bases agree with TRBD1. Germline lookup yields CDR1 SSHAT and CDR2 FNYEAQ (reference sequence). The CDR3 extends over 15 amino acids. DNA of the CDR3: TGTGCTAGCAGCCCGTACAGGGGGCTTAGGGAAAAACTGTTTTTT. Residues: CASSPYRGLREKLFF.

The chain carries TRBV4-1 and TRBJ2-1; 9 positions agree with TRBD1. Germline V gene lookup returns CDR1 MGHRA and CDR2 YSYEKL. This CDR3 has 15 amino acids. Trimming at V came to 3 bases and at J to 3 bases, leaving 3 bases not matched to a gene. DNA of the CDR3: TGCGCCAGCAGCCATGGGGACAGGGACTACAATGAGCAGTTCTTC. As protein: CASSHGDRDYNEQFF.

In nucleotides, the CDR3 is TGCGCCAGCAGTCAGGACAGGGAACGTGGCAATGAGCAGTTCTTC. Amino acids: CASSQDRERGNEQFF. This rearrangement joins TRBV23-1 to TRBJ2-1; 8 bases align to TRBD1. TRBV23-1 is classed as an ORF, of uncertain function. The CDR3 is made up of 15 amino acids. The V segment lost 3 bases and the J segment 6 bases; nucleotides outside the gene matches: 7.

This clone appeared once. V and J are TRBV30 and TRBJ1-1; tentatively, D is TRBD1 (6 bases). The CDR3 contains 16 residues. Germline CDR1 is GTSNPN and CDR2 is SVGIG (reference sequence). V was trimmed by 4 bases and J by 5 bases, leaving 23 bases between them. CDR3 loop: CAWILGGALGWTEAFF. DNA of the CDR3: TGTGCCTGGATCTTGGGGGGGGCGCTTGGATGGACTGAAGCTTTCTTT.

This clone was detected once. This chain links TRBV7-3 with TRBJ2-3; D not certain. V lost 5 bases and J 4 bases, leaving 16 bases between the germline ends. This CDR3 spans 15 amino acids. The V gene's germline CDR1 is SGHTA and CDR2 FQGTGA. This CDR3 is CASSPGPQTPDTQYF. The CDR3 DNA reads TGTGCCAGCAGCCCGGGTCCCCAAACCCCAGATACGCAGTATTTT.